One sample yielded the 26 T cell receptor beta chains listed below, sequenced in a study of blood T cell repertoires in COVID-19 (dated by TCRdb to about 2020). The library was produced with the immunoSEQ multiplex PCR assay. TCRdb re-hosts the immuneACCESS table, in-frame sequences only. Its copies lack some clones; in the studies checked, an unresolved V gene accounts for under half of them, and the cause for the rest is not known. The sample records more than 140,000 clones, 70% to 85% of which are singletons. Of the sample, around 7.2% falls within the top ten clones. The sequenced sample was peripheral blood. The receptors shown here come from a woman aged 45-59 years in a cohort sampled during active or convalescent COVID-19.

This clone has just one count. J is TRBJ2-7 and V is TRBV21-1; TRBD1, as called in the table, went unchecked against the DNA. TRBV21-1 is labeled a pseudogene. The CDR3 loop spans 14 amino acids. CDR3 sequence (DNA): TGTGCCAGCAGTCCGGGACAGGAACCCTACGAGCAGTACTTC. This codes for CASSPGQEPYEQYF.

The rearrangement uses TRBV6-5 and TRBJ1-1; D call uncertain. CDR3 length equals 13 residues. Germline CDR1 is MNHEY and CDR2 is SVGAGI. The V and J ends lost 7 bases and 0 bases respectively, with 9 bases between them. CDR3 region: CASKVGVNTEAFF. CDR3 nucleotides: TGTGCCAGCAAAGTTGGAGTGAACACTGAAGCTTTCTTT.

The sample holds a few counts of this clone. The J gene is TRBJ1-6, the V gene TRBV4-1, with 10 bases identical to TRBD1. The CDR3 contains 15 residues. Trimming took 0 bases from V and 11 from J; bases not matched to a gene: 4. Germline CDR1 MGHRA, CDR2 YSYEKL. The CDR3 coding sequence is TGCGCCAGCAGCCAAGAGGGGACAGGGGAAGCACCCCTCCACTTT. Translating gives CASSQEGTGEAPLHF.

The table lists this clone with a count of one. The genes are TRBV18 and TRBJ2-7; the D gene is possibly TRBD1 (6 bases). The CDR3 has 14 amino acids. Germline CDR1 and CDR2: KGHSH and LQKENI. V lost 4 bases and J 2 bases, leaving 12 bases between the germline ends. CDR3 in DNA: TGTGCCAGCTCACAAGACAGGACCGCCTACGAGCAGTACTTC. It translates to CASSQDRTAYEQYF.

V usage is TRBV25-1 and J usage is TRBJ1-3, with D unresolved. V dropped 2 bases and J dropped 0 bases, with 5 bases sitting between them. CDR1 and CDR2 from the germline V gene are MGHDK and SYGVNS. The CDR3 covers 14 residues. CDR3 loop: CASSETSSGNTIYF. CDR3 DNA: TGTGCCAGCAGTGAAACGAGCTCTGGAAACACCATATATTTT.

The rearrangement links TRBV5-8 to TRBJ2-7, with D unresolved. Germline CDR1 is SGHTS and CDR2 is YDEGEE. Trimming took 4 bases from V and 6 from J, leaving 8 bases between them. The CDR3 is made up of 11 amino acids. The CDR3 bases are TGTGCCAGCAGCCCCCGGTCCGAGCAGTACTTC. This encodes CASSPRSEQYF.

The chain employs TRBV7-9 and TRBJ1-6, with D maybe TRBD1 (5 bases). Trimming removed 4 bases at V and 10 bases at J, with 17 bases between. This CDR3 is 15 amino acids long. Germline V CDR1 and CDR2: SEHNR, FQNEAQ (reference sequence). DNA for the CDR3: TGTGCCAGCAGCTCCGTAACAGGAGTCCGGTCACCCCTCCACTTT. This codes for CASSSVTGVRSPLHF. Together with reference TRBV7-9 and TRBJ1-6, the CDR3 gives the full variable domain: DTGVSQNPRHKITKRGQNVTFRCDPISEHNRLYWYRQTLGQGPEFLTYFQNEAQLEKSRLLSDRFSAERPKGSFSTLEIQRTEQGDSAMYLCASSSVTGVRSPLHFGNGTRLTVT.

V gene TRBV4-1 combines with J gene TRBJ2-7; 11 bases fit TRBD1. The V segment lost 1 base and the J segment 5 bases; nucleotides outside the gene matches: 16. This CDR3 has 19 amino acids. The V gene's germline CDR1 is MGHRA and CDR2 YSYEKL. CDR3 sequence: CASSQGRTASRDRGDEQYF. DNA for the CDR3: TGCGCCAGCAGCCAAGGGCGCACTGCATCCCGGGACAGGGGGGACGAGCAGTACTTC.

This sequence joins TRBV3-1 (or the pseudogene TRBV3-2) and TRBJ1-5; D is possibly TRBD1 (5 bases). The germline V gene has CDR1 LGHDT and CDR2 YNNKEL (reference sequence). There are 16 residues in the CDR3. The ends were cut back, 0 bases at V and 2 bases at J, with 11 bases in the middle. The CDR3 DNA reads as TGTGCCAGCAGCCAAGATAGCAGGGCTGGCAATCAGCCCCAGCATTTT. The encoded protein is CASSQDSRAGNQPQHF.

The chain uses TRBV4-1 and TRBJ2-5, with D perhaps matching TRBD2 (6 bases). Between the trimmed V and J ends, which lost 0 bases and 0 bases, there was a span of 17 bases. This CDR3 has 18 amino acids. Germline V lookup: CDR1 MGHRA, CDR2 YSYEKL. As DNA, the CDR3 is TGCGCCAGCAGCCAAGATCTTTTGGGCGCGGGGAACCAAGAGACCCAGTACTTC. As protein: CASSQDLLGAGNQETQYF.

The chain links TRBV16 to TRBJ2-3; 8 nucleotides line up with TRBD1. The CDR3 is made up of 16 amino acids. Per the germline V gene, CDR1 is KGHSY and CDR2 is FQNENV. V gave up 4 bases and J gave up 1 base; unmatched junction bases: 7. CDR3 residues: CASSRPLGQGTDTQYF. CDR3 sequence (DNA): TGTGCCAGCAGCCGACCTCTGGGACAGGGCACAGATACGCAGTATTTT.

The sample holds a few counts of this clone. The CDR3 DNA follows: TGTGCCAGCAGTGAACTGGCCTACACCGGGGAGCTGTTTTTT. Its translation is CASSELAYTGELFF. The chain combines TRBV6-1 with TRBJ2-2; D is unresolved. Germline CDR1 and CDR2: MNHNS and SASEGT. This CDR3 contains 14 residues. Deletions cut 2 bases from V and 3 bases from J, with 7 bases between.

The chain carries TRBV7-3 and TRBJ1-6, with TRBD1 matching 10 bases. Trimming at V came to 1 base and at J to 11 bases, leaving 5 bases not matched to a gene. This CDR3 region has 15 residues. Germline CDR1 SGHTA, CDR2 FQGTGA. The CDR3 DNA reads TGTGCCAGCAGCTTAAGGGGACAGGGGCGGACACCCCTCCACTTT. This translates into CASSLRGQGRTPLHF.

The chain links TRBV3-1 (or the pseudogene TRBV3-2) to TRBJ2-7, with 7 bases identical to TRBD2. CDR1 and CDR2 (germline): LGHDT, YNNKEL (reference sequence). CDR3 length equals 13 residues. The J segment lost 2 bases and the V segment lost 4 bases, leaving 2 bases of the junction unmatched. The CDR3 DNA reads TGTGCCAGCAGCCGACTAGCCCCCTACGAGCAGTACTTC. Amino acids: CASSRLAPYEQYF.

The chain combines TRBV3-1 (or the pseudogene TRBV3-2) with TRBJ2-3; D possibly corresponds to TRBD2 (6 bases). The CDR3 has 16 amino acids. Between the trimmed V and J ends, which lost 1 base and 2 bases, there was a span of 13 bases. Germline loops: CDR1 LGHDT, CDR2 YNNKEL (reference sequence). The CDR3 spells CASSQGSSAYTDTQYF. The CDR3 coding sequence is TGTGCCAGCAGCCAAGGCTCTAGCGCATACACAGATACGCAGTATTTT.

The chain carries TRBV11-3 and TRBJ2-3; D is uncertain. V lost 2 bases to trimming and J lost 5 bases, with 8 bases between them. The germline V gene has CDR1 SGHNT and CDR2 YENEEA. The CDR3 length is 13 residues. The CDR3 DNA reads TGTGCCAGCAGCTTAAGGCGGATAGATACGCAGTATTTT. Translated, it gives CASSLRRIDTQYF.

This chain uses TRBV6-2 or TRBV6-3 with TRBJ1-1; D is perhaps TRBD1 (6 bases). Germline loops: CDR1 MNHEY, CDR2 SVGEGT. The V end was cut by 6 bases, the J end by 0 bases, with 17 bases between. The CDR3 runs to 16 residues. The CDR3 here is CASSHSRTVMNTEAFF. In DNA, the CDR3 is TGTGCCAGCAGCCACAGCCGGACAGTAATGAACACTGAAGCTTTCTTT.

This rearrangement joins TRBV6-6 to TRBJ1-2; possibly TRBD1 for D (5 bases). The V and J ends lost 5 bases and 7 bases respectively, with 20 bases between them. CDR1 is MNHNY and CDR2 is SVGAGI in the germline V gene (reference sequence). The CDR3 contains 15 residues. This CDR3 reads CASSHDRLGASGYTF. The CDR3 region has the DNA TGTGCCAGCAGTCACGACCGTCTTGGGGCCTCTGGCTACACCTTC.

The chain links TRBV5-4 to TRBJ1-1; the match to TRBD1 covers 9 bases. The CDR3 is made up of 12 amino acids. V gave up 3 bases and J gave up 8 bases; unmatched junction bases: 2. Germline values: CDR1 SGHNT, CDR2 YYREEE (reference sequence). DNA of the CDR3: TGTGCCAGCAGCTCCGGGACAGGGGAAGCTTTCTTT. Its protein product is CASSSGTGEAFF.

The V gene is TRBV5-4, the J gene TRBJ2-3; D possibly corresponds to TRBD1 (6 bases). Trimming took off 0 bases at V and 2 bases at J, with 10 bases between the two ends. Per germline, CDR1 SGHNT and CDR2 YYREEE (reference sequence). The CDR3 has 15 residues. CDR3 sequence (DNA): TGTGCCAGCAGCTTGGGCCAGGGGATCACAGATACGCAGTATTTT. Translation gives CASSLGQGITDTQYF. Full variable domain (rest looked up from reference TRBV5-4 and TRBJ2-3): ETGVTQSPTHLIKTRGQQVTLRCSSQSGHNTVSWYQQALGQGPQFIFQYYREEENGRGNFPPRFSGLQFPNYSSELNVNALELDDSALYLCASSLGQGITDTQYFGPGTRLTVL.

The chain combines TRBV2 with TRBJ1-6; 10 nucleotides match TRBD1. This CDR3 is 17 amino acids long. J was trimmed by 9 bases and V by 0 bases; bases with no gene match: 8. CDR1 is SNHLY, CDR2 FYNNEI, per germline. The CDR3, as DNA: TGTGCCAGCAGTGAAGCAGGACAGGGGGAAGGTCGTTCACCCCTCCACTTT. Amino acids: CASSEAGQGEGRSPLHF. Full variable domain (outside the CDR3, taken from reference TRBV2 and TRBJ1-6): EPEVTQTPSHQVTQMGQEVILRCVPISNHLYFYWYRQILGQKVEFLVSFYNNEISEKSEIFDDQFSVERPDGSNFTLKIRSTKLEDSAMYFCASSEAGQGEGRSPLHFGNGTRLTVT.

The V call is TRBV5-1, the J call TRBJ1-5; the D gene is possibly TRBD1 (5 bases). CDR1 is SGHRS and CDR2 is YFSETQ in the germline V gene. V lost 0 bases and J 0 bases, leaving 7 bases between the germline ends. CDR3 length equals 15 residues. In DNA, the CDR3 is TGCGCCAGCAGCTTGGAGGGGTATAGCAATCAGCCCCAGCATTTT. Translated, it gives CASSLEGYSNQPQHF.

The genes are TRBV3-1 (or the pseudogene TRBV3-2) and TRBJ2-3, with 14 bases lining up with TRBD2. CDR3 size: 15 residues. The junction had 2 bases not matched to a gene; V was cut back by 4 bases and J by 5 bases. Germline V gene sequence: CDR1 LGHDT, CDR2 YNNKEL (reference sequence). CDR3 in amino acids: CASSLGLAGGDTQYF. CDR3 nucleotides: TGTGCCAGCAGCCTCGGACTAGCGGGGGGAGATACGCAGTATTTT.

This clone turned up a few times. The chain links TRBV29-1 to TRBJ2-3; D uncertain. The V gene lost 4 bases and the J gene lost 2 bases, with 13 bases spanning the gap. Per the germline V gene, CDR1 is SQVTM and CDR2 is ANQGSEA. CDR3 length: 14 residues. The CDR3 coding sequence is TGCAGCGTTGTTGGTGACACCGACACAGATACGCAGTATTTT. It yields the protein CSVVGDTDTDTQYF.

The chain joins TRBV30 to TRBJ2-7; 9 bases are a match to TRBD2. The CDR3 has 12 amino acids. Germline trimming cut 2 bases from V and 6 bases from J; bases unmatched to any gene: 2. Germline V CDR1 and CDR2: GTSNPN, SVGIG (reference sequence). The CDR3 is CAWSSGGFEQYF. In DNA form, the CDR3 reads TGTGCCTGGAGTAGCGGGGGGTTCGAGCAGTACTTC.

V and J are TRBV27 and TRBJ1-2; 8 bases are shared with TRBD1. The CDR3 runs 14 residues. Looked up from germline, CDR1 is MNHEY and CDR2 is SMNVEV (reference sequence). V shed 6 bases and J 8 bases; nucleotides not matched to a gene: 11. The CDR3 protein is CASRLTGAIRGYTF. The DNA for the CDR3 is TGTGCCAGCAGACTGACAGGGGCGATCAGGGGCTACACCTTC.